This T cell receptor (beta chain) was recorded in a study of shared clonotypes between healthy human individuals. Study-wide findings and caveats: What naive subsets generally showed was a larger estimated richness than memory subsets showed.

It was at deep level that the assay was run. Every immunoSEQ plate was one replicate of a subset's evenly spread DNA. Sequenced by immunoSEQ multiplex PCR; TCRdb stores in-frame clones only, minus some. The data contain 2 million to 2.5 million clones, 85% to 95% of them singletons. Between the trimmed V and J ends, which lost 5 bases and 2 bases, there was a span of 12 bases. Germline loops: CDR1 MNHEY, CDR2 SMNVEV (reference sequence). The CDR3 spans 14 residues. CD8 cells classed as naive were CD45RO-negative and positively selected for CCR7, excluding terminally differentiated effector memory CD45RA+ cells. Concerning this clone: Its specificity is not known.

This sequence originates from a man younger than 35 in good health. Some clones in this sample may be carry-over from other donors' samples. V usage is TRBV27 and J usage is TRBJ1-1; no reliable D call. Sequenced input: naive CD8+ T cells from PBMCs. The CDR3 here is CASSPLERNTEAFF. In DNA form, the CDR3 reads TGTGCCAGCAGTCCCCTCGAGAGAAACACTGAAGCTTTCTTT.